The source of this T cell receptor (beta chain) is a study of kidney transplant recipient with SARS-CoV-2 infection. Germline values: CDR1 LNHDA, CDR2 SQIVND (reference sequence). V was clipped by 5 bases and J by 4 bases, with 23 bases between them. The CDR3 is made up of 17 amino acids. Many counts were recorded for this clonotype. TCRdb reprocessed the reads via MiXCR and lists one record per CDR3 protein. The sample lists about 250,000 distinct CDR3 sequences; about 30% were seen once. The TCR comes from a male patient in his 30s who had COVID-19 and was a kidney transplant recipient. A subset of T cells may come from the graft donor. V is TRBV19 and J is TRBJ1-2, with D unclear. The sample here was a blood sample, taken at baseline and on day 111 from a kidney transplant recipient. CDR3 residues: CASSARTTNRKTYGYTF. The CDR3 DNA sequence: TGTGCCAGTAGTGCACGAACGACAAATCGAAAGACCTATGGCTACACCTTC.